These 16 T cell receptor beta chains originate from one sample sequenced in a study of cytomegalovirus exposure and HLA in healthy donors. The primer mix had 60 Vbeta and 13 Jbeta primers. Libraries were prepared by immunoSEQ multiplex PCR; TCRdb keeps only in-frame clonotypes and omits some of them. The sample lists about 160,000 clones; roughly 84% were seen once. The material sequenced was PBMCs. All receptors come from a man aged 50 or older in good health and CMV-seropositive.

The rearrangement joins TRBV11-2 to TRBJ2-5; the match to TRBD1 covers 10 bases. The germline V gene encodes CDR1 SGHAT and CDR2 FQNNGV. J gave up 5 bases and V 6 bases, and 9 bases lay outside the gene matches. There are 15 residues in the CDR3. The CDR3 protein is CASSPGGGQGETQYF. In DNA, the CDR3 is TGTGCCAGCAGTCCAGGGGGGGGACAGGGGGAGACCCAGTACTTC.

The rearrangement links TRBV9 to TRBJ2-7; 7 positions match TRBD1. This CDR3 contains 14 residues. Germline V gene sequence: CDR1 SGDLS, CDR2 YYNGEE. The junction had 7 bases not matched to a gene; V was cut back by 4 bases and J by 3 bases. The CDR3 DNA follows: TGTGCCAGCAGCTTTGGACAGGCGCGCTACGAGCAGTACTTC. Translated, it gives CASSFGQARYEQYF. Based on the CDR3 plus reference TRBV9 and TRBJ2-7, the full variable domain is DSGVTQTPKHLITATGQRVTLRCSPRSGDLSVYWYQQSLDQGLQFLIQYYNGEERAKGNILERFSAQQFPDLHSELNLSSLELGDSALYFCASSFGQARYEQYFGPGTRLTVT.

The V call is TRBV27, the J call TRBJ2-1; 15 bases are shared with TRBD2. Germline CDR1 is MNHEY and CDR2 is SMNVEV (reference sequence). The CDR3 covers 19 residues. The V and J ends lost 3 bases and 7 bases, in that order; junction bases with no gene match: 13. The CDR3 DNA follows: TGTGCCAGCAGTTTTCGATGGACTAGCGGGAGGGCGGGAGAGAATGAGCAGTTCTTC. Translation: CASSFRWTSGRAGENEQFF.

The rearrangement links TRBV30 to TRBJ1-5; no reliable D call. Germline V CDR1 and CDR2: GTSNPN, SVGIG (reference sequence). CDR3 length: 13 residues. The V end was cut by 0 bases, the J end by 9 bases, with 12 bases between. The CDR3 bases are TGTGCCTGGAGTGTAACTCGTCGGGGGCCCCAGCATTTT. Translating gives CAWSVTRRGPQHF.

V usage is TRBV11-2 and J usage is TRBJ2-1, with TRBD2 identical over 10 bases. CDR1 is SGHAT and CDR2 is FQNNGV in the germline V gene. V was pared by 3 bases and J by 3 bases, with 5 bases of the junction left unmatched. This CDR3 region has 16 residues. The CDR3 sequence: CASSFPSGRGYNEQFF. The CDR3 DNA sequence: TGTGCCAGCAGCTTCCCCAGCGGGAGGGGCTACAATGAGCAGTTCTTC. The entire variable domain, with the rest obtained from reference TRBV11-2 and TRBJ2-1, is as follows: EAGVAQSPRYKIIEKRQSVAFWCNPISGHATLYWYQQILGQGPKLLIQFQNNGVVDDSQLPKDRFSAERLKGVDSTLKIQPAKLEDSAVYLCASSFPSGRGYNEQFFGPGTRLTVL.

The chain couples TRBV2 to TRBJ1-1; 9 bases match TRBD1. The germline gives CDR1 SNHLY, CDR2 FYNNEI. J gave up 3 bases and V 5 bases, and 4 bases lay outside the gene matches. CDR3 length: 14 residues. For the CDR3, the DNA is TGTGCCAGCAGTACGGACAGGGGTGACACTGAAGCTTTCTTT. Protein sequence: CASSTDRGDTEAFF.

This clone was counted a single time. The chain employs TRBV6-6 and TRBJ1-6; the D is unclear. Trimming removed 1 base at V and 0 bases at J, with 4 bases between. The germline CDR1 and CDR2 sequences are MNHNY and SVGAGI (reference sequence). There are 15 residues in the CDR3. DNA for the CDR3: TGTGCCAGCAGTTACTTGAGCTCCTATAATTCACCCCTCCACTTT. Its translation: CASSYLSSYNSPLHF.

V usage is TRBV27 and J usage is TRBJ1-1; weak D call: TRBD1 (6 bases). The V end was cut by 6 bases, the J end by 0 bases, with 11 bases between. The CDR3 length is 14 residues. CDR1 MNHEY and CDR2 SMNVEV come from the germline V gene (reference sequence). The CDR3 bases are TGTGCCAGCAGCCCAGGGGCTATGAACACTGAAGCTTTCTTT. Translated: CASSPGAMNTEAFF.

The V and J genes are TRBV7-9 and TRBJ1-4; 10 nucleotides match TRBD1. Looked up from germline, CDR1 is SEHNR and CDR2 is FQNEAQ (reference sequence). Germline trimming cut 5 bases from V and 3 bases from J; bases unmatched to any gene: 12. This CDR3 region has 18 residues. The CDR3 loop is CASSTNRDRGPANEKLFF. The CDR3, as DNA: TGTGCCAGCAGCACCAACCGGGACAGGGGACCGGCTAATGAAAAACTGTTTTTT.

This rearrangement joins TRBV18 to TRBJ2-5; TRBD2 aligns across 9 bases. Germline V lookup: CDR1 KGHSH, CDR2 LQKENI. The V gene end was trimmed by 0 bases and the J gene end by 2 bases; junction bases not matched to a gene: 4. The CDR3 contains 16 residues. CDR3 region: CASSPPGLAGQETQYF. CDR3 DNA: TGTGCCAGCTCACCACCCGGGCTAGCGGGGCAAGAGACCCAGTACTTC.

The V and J genes are TRBV7-9 and TRBJ1-6; no firm D call. Germline CDR1 reads SEHNR; CDR2 reads FQNEAQ (reference sequence). V lost 5 bases, J lost 5 bases, and 10 bases lay in between. The CDR3 has 14 amino acids. CDR3 amino acids: CASSAGLNNSPLHF. CDR3 nucleotide sequence: TGTGCCAGCAGCGCGGGCCTTAATAATTCACCCCTCCACTTT. Together with reference TRBV7-9 and TRBJ1-6, the CDR3 gives the full variable domain: DTGVSQNPRHKITKRGQNVTFRCDPISEHNRLYWYRQTLGQGPEFLTYFQNEAQLEKSRLLSDRFSAERPKGSFSTLEIQRTEQGDSAMYLCASSAGLNNSPLHFGNGTRLTVT.

The CDR3, as DNA: TGCAGCGTTGAAGATGGGCAGGTGACTGGCTACACCTTC. This translates into CSVEDGQVTGYTF. This sequence joins TRBV29-1 and TRBJ1-2; no definite D call. CDR1 is SQVTM and CDR2 is ANQGSEA in the germline V gene. The V and J ends lost 0 bases and 7 bases respectively, with 12 bases between them. The CDR3 has 13 residues.

The chain couples TRBV21-1 to TRBJ2-5; the table's D call, TRBD2, has no DNA check behind it. TRBV21-1 is described as a pseudogene. The CDR3 has 17 amino acids. DNA of the CDR3: TGTGCCAGCAGCAATTGCCCGGTGGGAGGAATTGAAGAGACCCAGTACTTC. It yields the protein CASSNCPVGGIEETQYF.

The chain carries TRBV27 and TRBJ1-5; D uncertain. The CDR3 sequence is 14 residues long. Germline V gene sequence: CDR1 MNHEY, CDR2 SMNVEV (reference sequence). V was trimmed by 7 bases and J by 0 bases, leaving 10 bases between them. CDR3 sequence: CASNSLYSNQPQHF. In nucleotides, the CDR3 is TGTGCCAGCAATTCACTCTATAGCAATCAGCCCCAGCATTTT.

The chain combines TRBV4-2 with TRBJ1-3, with D uncertain. Deletions cut 0 bases from V and 0 bases from J, with 6 bases between. The length of the CDR3 is 15 residues. Germline V gene sequence: CDR1 LGHNA, CDR2 YNFKEQ. CDR3 nucleotides: TGTGCCAGCAGCCAAGATGAGCCCTCTGGAAACACCATATATTTT. It yields the protein CASSQDEPSGNTIYF.

This chain uses TRBV27 with TRBJ2-7; D not resolved. There are 14 residues in the CDR3. In germline, CDR1 is MNHEY, CDR2 SMNVEV (reference sequence). Trimming stripped 0 bases from V and 0 bases from J, with 6 bases between. CDR3 sequence reads: CASSLSLSSYEQYF. CDR3 in DNA: TGTGCCAGCAGTTTATCGCTTAGCTCCTACGAGCAGTACTTC.